Listed below are T cell receptor beta chains from one sample, sequenced in a study of shared clonotypes between healthy human individuals. Libraries were prepared by immunoSEQ multiplex PCR; TCRdb keeps only in-frame clonotypes and omits some of them. This sample has 780,000 or so clones, with around 70% found just once. Specimen: memory CD4+ T cells sorted from blood. The source is a woman aged 25 to 39 in good health. The CDR3 runs from the conserved cysteine through the conserved F or W. The D gene is left open where the match is weak. For some rows the clone size is stated as once, few or many, or as a class when expanded; others skip it.

-	TRBV10-1	-	TRBJ2-3	CATSGQMADTQYF	TGCGCCACCTCAGGACAGATGGCAGATACGCAGTATTTT
-	TRBV19	-	TRBJ2-3	CASSMSGTSTDTQYF	TGTGCCAGTAGTATGTCGGGAACTAGCACAGATACGCAGTATTTT
-	TRBV5-1	-	TRBJ1-3	CASSLGDGYSGNTIYF	TGCGCCAGCAGCTTGGGTGACGGTTACTCTGGAAACACCATATATTTT
-	TRBV28	-	TRBJ1-1	CASSPGTLTEAFF	TGTGCCAGCAGCCCCGGGACACTCACTGAAGCTTTCTTT
-	TRBV5-1	-	TRBJ1-1	CASSGFGGPRITEAFF	TGCGCCAGCAGCGGCTTCGGGGGCCCTAGGATTACTGAAGCTTTCTTT
-	TRBV6-6	-	TRBJ1-4	CASSYSEGGEKLFF	TGTGCCAGCAGTTACAGTGAGGGGGGGGAAAAACTGTTTTTT
-	TRBV5-1	-	TRBJ1-1	CASSFANTEAFF	TGCGCCAGCAGCTTCGCGAACACTGAAGCTTTCTTT
-	TRBV7-9	-	TRBJ2-7	CASSLEGVYEQYF	TGTGCCAGCAGCCTGGAGGGGGTCTACGAGCAGTACTTC
-	TRBV28	TRBD1	TRBJ2-7	CASSSTGTGVSYEQYF	TGTGCCAGCAGTTCAACCGGGACAGGGGTTTCCTACGAGCAGTACTTC
once	TRBV20-1	-	TRBJ1-1	CSASGGTEAFF	TGCAGTGCTAGCGGGGGGACTGAAGCTTTCTTT
-	TRBV5-1	-	TRBJ2-7	CASSLAGDTPYEQYF	TGCGCCAGCAGCTTGGCTGGGGACACCCCCTACGAGCAGTACTTC
-	TRBV28	TRBD2	TRBJ2-3	CASSPRGLASDTQYF	TGTGCCAGCAGTCCTCGGGGACTAGCATCCGATACGCAGTATTTT
-	TRBV6-6	TRBD1	TRBJ1-2	CASTGTGYGYGYTF	TGTGCCAGCACGGGGACAGGGTATGGCTATGGCTACACCTTC
-	TRBV5-5	TRBD1	TRBJ2-7	CASGSRTGDHEQYF	TGTGCCAGCGGCTCAAGGACAGGGGACCACGAGCAGTACTTC
few	TRBV19	TRBD2	TRBJ2-7	CASSRGTSGSHEQYF	TGTGCCAGTAGTAGGGGGACTAGCGGGAGCCACGAGCAGTACTTC
-	TRBV5-6	-	TRBJ2-1	CASRIRGWEYNEQFF	TGTGCCAGCAGGATACGGGGCTGGGAGTACAATGAGCAGTTCTTC
-	TRBV7-2	-	TRBJ2-7	CASSLVDTYEQYF	TGTGCCAGCAGCTTAGTGGACACCTACGAGCAGTACTTC
-	TRBV4-2	TRBD2	TRBJ2-1	CASSLPGTSIINEQFF	TGTGCCAGCAGCCTCCCCGGGACTAGCATAATCAATGAGCAGTTCTTC
-	TRBV5-4	-	TRBJ1-1	CASSFSVDTEAFF	TGTGCCAGCAGCTTTTCGGTAGACACTGAAGCTTTCTTT
few	TRBV6-4	TRBD2	TRBJ2-1	CASSRLAGEGNEQFF	TGTGCCAGCAGTAGACTAGCGGGAGAGGGGAATGAGCAGTTCTTC
-	TRBV28	TRBD1	TRBJ1-2	CASSSFMVRGRGTWYGYTF	TGTGCCAGCAGTTCGTTTATGGTCAGGGGGCGGGGGACTTGGTATGGCTACACCTTC
-	TRBV5-1	-	TRBJ1-4	CASSFVLQAAATNEKLFF	TGCGCCAGCAGCTTCGTATTGCAGGCCGCGGCAACTAATGAAAAACTGTTTTTT
-	TRBV6-6	-	TRBJ2-7	CASRTGAQGQYF	TGTGCCAGCAGGACGGGGGCGCAGGGCCAGTACTTC
-	TRBV18	-	TRBJ1-5	CASSPSIVRGNQPQHF	TGTGCCAGCTCACCCTCCATTGTGAGGGGAAATCAGCCCCAGCATTTT
few	TRBV27	-	TRBJ1-4	CASSSGQFNEKLFF	TGTGCCAGCAGTTCCGGACAGTTTAATGAAAAACTGTTTTTT
-	TRBV10-1	-	TRBJ2-1	CASGDQWNEQFF	TGCGCCAGCGGAGACCAGTGGAATGAGCAGTTCTTC
-	TRBV28	-	TRBJ2-5	CASSLTARQETQYF	TGTGCCAGCAGTTTAACAGCGAGACAAGAGACCCAGTACTTC
-	TRBV7-3	-	TRBJ2-7	CASSLRPPFQGKQYF	TGTGCCAGCAGCCTAAGACCCCCCTTTCAGGGGAAGCAGTACTTC
-	TRBV19	-	TRBJ2-7	CASSIAYPAYEQYF	TGTGCCAGTAGTATAGCTTACCCCGCCTACGAGCAGTACTTC
few	TRBV4-1	-	TRBJ2-3	CASSQFPPDTQYF	TGCGCCAGCAGCCAATTTCCCCCAGATACGCAGTATTTT
-	TRBV6-5	-	TRBJ1-3	CASSTTGSSGNTIYF	TGTGCCAGCAGTACGACAGGTAGCTCTGGAAACACCATATATTTT
once	TRBV28	TRBD2	TRBJ2-1	CASSLGGTGRNEQFF	TGTGCCAGCAGCCTGGGGGGGACTGGCCGCAATGAGCAGTTCTTC
-	TRBV9	-	TRBJ2-1	CASSVSRVSYNEQFF	TGTGCCAGCAGCGTGAGTCGTGTCTCCTACAATGAGCAGTTCTTC
few	TRBV25-1	TRBD2	TRBJ2-2	CASSESSGRNTGELFF	TGTGCCAGCAGTGAATCTAGCGGGAGGAACACCGGGGAGCTGTTTTTT
-	TRBV11-2	-	TRBJ2-3	CASSFRGGSTQYF	TGTGCCAGCAGCTTCAGGGGGGGAAGTACGCAGTATTTT
-	TRBV11-2	TRBD2	TRBJ2-1	CASSSVRGRNEQFF	TGTGCCAGCAGCTCCGTGCGCGGGAGGAATGAGCAGTTCTTC
-	TRBV19	TRBD1	TRBJ1-5	CASSFGQGAQPQHF	TGTGCCAGTAGTTTTGGACAGGGAGCTCAGCCCCAGCATTTT
-	TRBV7-3	TRBD1	TRBJ2-3	CASSLDRVKDTQYF	TGTGCCAGCAGCTTGGACAGGGTCAAGGATACGCAGTATTTT
-	TRBV7-9	-	TRBJ1-3	CASSNGVQAIISGNTIYF	TGTGCCAGCAGCAACGGGGTGCAGGCAATTATCTCTGGAAACACCATATATTTT
-	TRBV12-5	-	TRBJ2-3	CAKKVGYQVLRDTQYF	TGTGCTAAAAAGGTGGGGTATCAGGTTCTGAGGGATACGCAGTATTTT
-	TRBV2	TRBD2	TRBJ2-7	CASRQSSGILYEQYF	TGTGCCAGCAGGCAGAGTAGCGGGATCCTCTACGAGCAGTACTTC
-	TRBV4-1	TRBD1	TRBJ2-7	CASSQVSGQGAYEQYF	TGCGCCAGCAGCCAAGTGTCCGGACAGGGGGCCTACGAGCAGTACTTC
few	TRBV6-6	-	TRBJ2-7	CASSYGGAYINEQYF	TGTGCCAGCAGTTACGGGGGCGCCTATATCAACGAGCAGTACTTC
many	TRBV5-1	-	TRBJ2-5	CASSWGWGIQETQYF	TGCGCCAGCAGCTGGGGTTGGGGGATCCAAGAGACCCAGTACTTC
-	TRBV7-4	-	TRBJ2-3	CASSLERTYTDTQYF	TGTGCCAGCAGCTTAGAAAGGACCTACACAGATACGCAGTATTTT
-	TRBV18	-	TRBJ1-3	CASSPTSGPVGNTIYF	TGTGCCAGCTCACCAACCTCGGGGCCGGTCGGAAACACCATATATTTT
-	TRBV27	TRBD2	TRBJ2-3	CASSWTPFAGGGTDTQYF	TGTGCCAGCAGTTGGACCCCTTTTGCGGGAGGGGGGACAGATACGCAGTATTTT
-	TRBV5-4	TRBD1	TRBJ2-4	CASSFPGQGNIQYF	TGTGCCAGCAGCTTTCCAGGACAGGGGAACATTCAGTACTTC
-	TRBV2	-	TRBJ1-1	CASALGVYMNTEAFF	TGTGCCAGCGCCCTTGGGGTATATATGAACACTGAAGCTTTCTTT
-	TRBV11-2	-	TRBJ2-4	CASSLDKPGTEYF	TGTGCCAGCAGCTTAGACAAACCCGGGACGGAGTACTTC